One TCR beta chain is described in this entry. This CDR3 has 13 amino acids. Trimming removed 3 bases from V and 12 bases from J, with 14 bases in between. In germline, CDR1 is MDHEN, CDR2 SYDVKM. The sample is drawn from a study of blood T cell repertoires in COVID-19. The table came from immunoSEQ multiplex PCR; TCRdb's copy has only in-frame clones and leaves some out. The sample consists of 250,000 to 300,000 clones, almost 90% of them appearing once. The specimen was peripheral blood. The V gene is TRBV28, the J gene TRBJ1-4, with D perhaps matching TRBD1 (5 bases). This TCR came from a woman in her thirties with COVID-19, enrolled during active disease. CDR3 amino acids: CASSFAGQAQLFF. CDR3 nucleotide sequence: TGTGCCAGCAGTTTCGCGGGGCAGGCACAACTGTTTTTT.